These 22 T cell receptor beta chains came from one sample sequenced in a study of T cell repertoires in cytomegalovirus infection. TCRdb passed the reads through MiXCR, listing each CDR3 protein once. This sample yields fewer than 300,000 distinct CDR3 sequences, of which about a quarter are seen a single time; around 13% belongs to the top ten. The sample taken for sequencing was PBMCs. Source of these receptors: a human donor in good health (CMV status not recorded). Some clones in this sample may be carry-over from other donors' samples.

The CDR3 DNA sequence: TGCAGTGCTAGAGGGAGGTCGGGGCGGGGGGGAAAGGATGAGCAGTTCTTC. This sequence encodes CSARGRSGRGGKDEQFF. V gene TRBV20-1 combines with J gene TRBJ2-1, with 9 bases fitting TRBD2. V shed 1 base, J shed 8 bases, and the junction held 15 bases outside the gene matches. Germline V lookup: CDR1 DFQATT, CDR2 SNEGSKA (reference sequence). The CDR3 runs to 17 residues.

Turning to this clonotype: One end of the junction is discordant with germline, which a read error may explain. The chain employs TRBV5-1 and TRBJ2-6, with 9 positions matching TRBD1. This CDR3 region has 20 residues. Germline values: CDR1 SGHRS, CDR2 YFSETQ. CDR3 region: CASSSQPTGTGISGTNVLTF. The CDR3 DNA is TGCGCCAGCAGCTCCCAACCCACCGGGACAGGGATTTCTGGGACCAACGTCCTGACTTTC.

Notes on this clonotype: It may be a read error: a sequence one base away is much more abundant. The gene calls are TRBV7-9 and TRBJ2-2, with unresolved D. Germline values: CDR1 SEHNR, CDR2 FQNEAQ (reference sequence). The CDR3 runs 14 residues. For the CDR3, the DNA is TGTGCCAGCGGCTTGATCGGAAGGACCGGGGAGCTGTTTTTT. It yields the protein CASGLIGRTGELFF.

This clonotype was counted many times. The CDR3 region is CASSLRGWTEAFF. The CDR3 DNA reads as TGTGCCAGCAGCTTAAGGGGTTGGACTGAAGCTTTCTTT. This sequence joins TRBV7-2 and TRBJ1-1; the D gene is possibly TRBD1 (5 bases). The CDR3 runs 13 residues. CDR1 SGHTA and CDR2 FQGNSA come from the germline V gene. Deletions cut 2 bases from V and 5 bases from J, with 9 bases between.

This clonotype was observed a handful of times. V gene TRBV23-1 combines with J gene TRBJ2-7; 13 bases fit TRBD2. TRBV23-1 is known as an ORF, though its function is uncertain. This CDR3 is built from 20 residues. Trimming took 2 bases from V and 5 from J; bases not matched to a gene: 18. In nucleotides, the CDR3 is TGCGCCAGCAGTCAACTCGATCCGGGACTAGCGGGACCTCGTTGCCACGAGCAGTACTTC. Its protein is CASSQLDPGLAGPRCHEQYF.

This clonotype appeared once. The rearrangement joins TRBV6-2 or TRBV6-3 to TRBJ1-2; tentatively, D is TRBD1 (5 bases). The V and J ends lost 7 bases and 8 bases respectively, with 14 bases between them. CDR3 size: 12 residues. CDR1 MNHEY and CDR2 SVGEGT come from the germline V gene. In DNA, the CDR3 is TGTGCCAGCAACCGCGGGGGGAACGGCTACACCTTC. It specifies CASNRGGNGYTF.

The chain joins TRBV20-1 to TRBJ2-7; D gene ambiguous. The CDR3 spans 14 residues. Germline V gives CDR1 DFQATT, CDR2 SNEGSKA (reference sequence). The V and J ends lost 0 bases and 2 bases respectively, with 11 bases between them. The CDR3 reads CSAREVSTPYEQYF. The CDR3, as DNA: TGCAGTGCTAGAGAAGTGAGCACCCCCTACGAGCAGTACTTC.

This clonotype turned up a few times. The chain uses TRBV19 and TRBJ2-1, with TRBD1 as a possible D gene (5 bases). This CDR3 has 12 residues. Looked up from germline, CDR1 is LNHDA and CDR2 is SQIVND (reference sequence). Trimming shortened V by 8 bases and J by 1 base, and 6 bases separated the two germline ends. CDR3 nucleotide sequence: TGTGCCAGTCGACAGTCCTACAATGAGCAGTTCTTC. Amino acids: CASRQSYNEQFF.

This clonotype was observed many times. This chain joins TRBV7-2 and TRBJ2-5; 9 bases align to TRBD2. After removal of 2 bases from V and 5 bases from J, the junction contained 9 bases not matched to a gene. CDR1 is SGHTA and CDR2 is FQGNSA in the germline V gene. The CDR3 contains 16 residues. DNA of the CDR3: TGTGCCAGCAGCTTACCCACTAGCGGGCCGCGGGAGACCCAGTACTTC. Its protein is CASSLPTSGPRETQYF.

This clonotype was counted many times. The rearrangement uses TRBV7-2 and TRBJ2-7; 9 bases map to TRBD1. Germline assignment: CDR1 SGHTA and CDR2 FQGNSA. This CDR3 region has 12 residues. Trimming cost V 5 bases and J 9 bases; bases outside gene matches: 5. CDR3 DNA sequence: TGTGCCAGCAGCCCCGAGGACAGGGGGCAGTACTTC. As protein: CASSPEDRGQYF.

This clonotype was detected only a few times. The rearrangement links TRBV24-1 to TRBJ2-3; D unresolved. Between the trimmed V and J ends, which lost 0 bases and 1 base, there was a span of 10 bases. Germline CDR1 reads KGHDR; CDR2 reads SFDVKD. CDR3 size: 16 residues. CDR3 sequence reads: CATSDLGYGGTDTQYF. The CDR3 DNA follows: TGTGCCACCAGTGATTTGGGCTATGGGGGCACAGATACGCAGTATTTT.

The sample holds many counts of this clonotype. The rearrangement uses TRBV7-2 and TRBJ2-1, with D unclear. Trimming took 5 bases from V and 12 from J, leaving 11 bases between them. Germline values: CDR1 SGHTA, CDR2 FQGNSA. This CDR3 has 11 residues. CDR3 in amino acids: CASSPRGWQFF. The CDR3 DNA reads as TGTGCCAGCAGCCCCCGTGGTTGGCAGTTCTTC.

The genes are TRBV28 and TRBJ2-3; 9 nucleotides match TRBD2. The CDR3 sequence is 15 residues long. V was pared by 5 bases and J by 0 bases, with 3 bases of the junction left unmatched. The V gene's germline CDR1 is MDHEN and CDR2 SYDVKM. The CDR3 reads CASSGGRDSTDTQYF. DNA for the CDR3: TGTGCCAGCAGTGGCGGGAGGGATAGCACAGATACGCAGTATTTT. Based on the CDR3 plus reference TRBV28 and TRBJ2-3, the full variable domain is DVKVTQSSRYLVKRTGEKVFLECVQDMDHENMFWYRQDPGLGLRLIYFSYDVKMKEKGDIPEGYSVSREKKERFSLILESASTNQTSMYLCASSGGRDSTDTQYFGPGTRLTVL.

The table lists this clonotype with a few counts. This chain links TRBV5-4 with TRBJ2-7; TRBD2 matches at 7 bases. CDR3 length: 13 residues. CDR1 is SGHNT and CDR2 is YYREEE in the germline V gene (reference sequence). V shed 7 bases and J 4 bases; nucleotides not matched to a gene: 8. The CDR3 sequence: CASGRERSYEQYF. CDR3 DNA sequence: TGTGCCAGCGGGCGGGAGAGGTCGTACGAGCAGTACTTC.

The rearrangement uses TRBV19 and TRBJ1-1; tentatively, D is TRBD1 (6 bases). CDR1 and CDR2 (germline): LNHDA, SQIVND (reference sequence). Deletions cut 5 bases from V and 2 bases from J, with 12 bases between. The CDR3 is made up of 14 amino acids. This CDR3 reads CASSPGQYNTEAFF. Written as DNA, the CDR3 is TGTGCCAGTAGTCCTGGACAGTACAACACTGAAGCTTTCTTT.

The chain employs TRBV6-2 or TRBV6-3 and TRBJ1-2; 7 nucleotides line up with TRBD1. Unmatched junction bases numbered 5, after V lost 2 bases and J lost 2 bases. Per germline, CDR1 MNHEY and CDR2 SVGEGT. The CDR3 is 15 residues long. The CDR3 protein is CASSYRTGDNYGYTF. The CDR3 DNA sequence: TGTGCCAGCAGTTACCGGACAGGAGACAACTATGGCTACACCTTC.

The chain carries TRBV5-6 and TRBJ2-5; D not resolved. Germline values: CDR1 SGHDT, CDR2 YYEEEE. V shed 4 bases and J shed 5 bases, with 21 bases lying between them. The CDR3 extends over 16 amino acids. The CDR3 nucleotides are TGTGCCAGCAGCCCCTCGAGAGGAGCCCTGCCCGAGACCCAGTACTTC. Its protein product is CASSPSRGALPETQYF.

The chain employs TRBV6-6 and TRBJ2-5, with D possibly matching TRBD2 (6 bases). Trimming pared 4 bases from V and 3 bases from J, leaving 12 bases between. The CDR3 spans 14 residues. CDR1 and CDR2 (germline): MNHNY, SVGAGI (reference sequence). CDR3 loop: CASSWARREETQYF. The CDR3 coding sequence is TGTGCCAGCAGTTGGGCTCGGAGGGAAGAGACCCAGTACTTC.

The genes are TRBV20-1 and TRBJ1-3; perhaps TRBD1 as D (6 bases). V shed 3 bases and J shed 4 bases, with 10 bases lying between them. Germline assignment: CDR1 DFQATT and CDR2 SNEGSKA (reference sequence). CDR3 length: 13 residues. The CDR3 loop reads CSASHGQGNTIYF. CDR3 bases: TGCAGTGCTAGCCACGGACAGGGAAACACCATATATTTT.

V is TRBV7-2 and J is TRBJ1-4; no clear D. Deletions cut 4 bases from V and 5 bases from J, with 11 bases between. CDR3 length: 14 amino acids. Germline V gene lookup returns CDR1 SGHTA and CDR2 FQGNSA. CDR3 loop: CASSSRAPNEKLFF. The CDR3 DNA reads TGTGCCAGCAGCTCCCGGGCCCCGAATGAAAAACTGTTTTTT.

This clonotype was seen a few times. The chain uses TRBV2 and TRBJ1-1, with D hard to call. Per the germline V gene, CDR1 is SNHLY and CDR2 is FYNNEI. Between the trimmed V and J ends, which lost 9 bases and 2 bases, there was a span of 13 bases. The CDR3 extends over 13 amino acids. CDR3 coding DNA: TGTGCCAGTACGGGCCACGTTAACACTGAAGCTTTCTTT. It specifies CASTGHVNTEAFF.

The rearrangement uses TRBV2 and TRBJ2-7; no firm D call. V lost 4 bases to trimming and J lost 7 bases, with 14 bases between them. The CDR3 has 13 residues. Germline V CDR1 and CDR2: SNHLY, FYNNEI. The CDR3: CASSASRLWEQYF. CDR3 nucleotide sequence: TGTGCCAGCAGTGCGTCCAGGTTGTGGGAGCAGTACTTC.